This TCR beta chain was identified in a study of shared clonotypes between healthy human individuals. As for the study in general: CD8 memory received one plate per donor, CD8 naive two, CD4 memory three and CD4 naive three.

Germline trimming cut 6 bases from V and 8 bases from J; bases unmatched to any gene: 8. CDR3 length equals 15 residues. CDR1 and CDR2 (germline): MNHNS, SASEGT. Only in-frame clones appear in the TCRdb table, and some are missing; sequencing was by immunoSEQ multiplex PCR. Seen here are more than 1,200,000 clones, approximately 98.5% observed once, and the top ten hold 0.36%. Subsets obtained from CD4+ cells comprised CD45RA+ naive and CD45RA-negative memory cells. The J gene is TRBJ2-1, the V gene TRBV6-1; TRBD2 matches at 12 bases. This clonotype originated in a man younger than 45 in good health. Sequenced material: naive CD4+ T cells sorted from blood. The subset denotes: CD45RA+ positively selected. CDR3 region: CASRGLAGRWDEQFF. CDR3 coding DNA: TGTGCCAGCAGAGGACTAGCGGGAAGATGGGATGAGCAGTTCTTC.